This entry concerns a single T cell receptor (beta chain). The target antigen is unknown. This record comes from a study of T-cell memory formation after mild COVID-19. On the study more broadly: Clusters were largely donor specific.

Overall study results and limits: Clones which contracted sat mainly in CM and EM if CD4+, and in EMRA if CD8+. Clones that contracted from day 15 to 85 had balanced CD4/CD8; later expanders were CD4+ biased.

MiXCR, run by TCRdb on the 5' RACE reads, gives a single entry per CDR3 protein. Among roughly 120,000 distinct CDR3 sequences listed, around a fifth were seen once. Germline CDR1 is MGHRA and CDR2 is YSYEKL. The CDR3 is made up of 15 amino acids. V was cut by 2 bases and J by 8 bases, with 16 bases left in between. The V gene is TRBV4-1, the J gene TRBJ1-5, with D perhaps matching TRBD1 (5 bases). The sample consisted of PBMCs or a T cell subset sorted from them (not recorded which). This TCR was sampled from a young man who had mild COVID-19 (a few samples of this study predate the infection). Cell type and time point are not known. The CDR3 region is CASSQRDSPLKPQHF. The CDR3 coding sequence is TGCGCCAGCAGCCAACGAGACAGTCCGTTAAAGCCCCAGCATTTT.